This T cell receptor beta chain is from a study of blood T cell repertoires in COVID-19. Using immunoSEQ multiplex PCR, the repertoire was profiled, and TCRdb retains in-frame clones only, with some absent. The sample has over 200,000 clones; around 80% are singletons. Trimming took 3 bases from V and 6 from J; bases not matched to a gene: 10. The CDR3 sequence is 15 residues long. CDR1 is DFQATT, CDR2 SNEGSKA, per germline (reference sequence). The chain has TRBV20-1 and TRBJ2-7; 11 bases are shared with TRBD2. The clonotype comes from a woman in her thirties with COVID-19, enrolled during active disease. The sample taken for sequencing was peripheral blood. Here the CDR3 reads CSASTPLLAGGEQYF. CDR3 DNA sequence: TGCAGTGCTAGTACACCCCTTCTAGCGGGGGGCGAGCAGTACTTC.